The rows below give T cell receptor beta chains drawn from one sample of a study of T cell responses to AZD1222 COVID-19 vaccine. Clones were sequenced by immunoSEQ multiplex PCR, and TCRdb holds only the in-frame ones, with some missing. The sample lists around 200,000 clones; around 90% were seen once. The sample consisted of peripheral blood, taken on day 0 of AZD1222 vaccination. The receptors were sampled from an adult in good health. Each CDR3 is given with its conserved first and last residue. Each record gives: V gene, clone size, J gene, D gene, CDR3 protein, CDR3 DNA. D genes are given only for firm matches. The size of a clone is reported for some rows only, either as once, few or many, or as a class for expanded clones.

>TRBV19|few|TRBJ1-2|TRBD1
CASSTTPGQRFYGYTF
TGTGCCAGTAGTACAACGCCGGGACAGAGATTCTATGGCTACACCTTC
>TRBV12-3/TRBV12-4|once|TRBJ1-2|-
CASMEGAAVTF
TGTGCCAGCATGGAGGGAGCAGCCGTCACCTTC
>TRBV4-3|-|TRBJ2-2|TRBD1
CASSQGGQGTGELFF
TGCGCCAGCAGCCAGGGGGGACAGGGCACCGGGGAGCTGTTTTTT
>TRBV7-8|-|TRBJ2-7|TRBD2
CASTLGTSGEGEQYF
TGTGCCAGCACCTTAGGGACTAGCGGGGAGGGAGAGCAGTACTTC
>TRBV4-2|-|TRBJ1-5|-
CASSQARGAGNQPQHF
TGTGCCAGCAGCCAAGCTCGGGGGGCTGGCAATCAGCCCCAGCATTTT
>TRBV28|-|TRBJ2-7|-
CASSLDGRVGEQYF
TGTGCCAGCAGTTTAGACGGCAGGGTGGGGGAGCAGTACTTC
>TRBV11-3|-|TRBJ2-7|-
CASSLGGPYEQYF
TGTGCCAGCAGCTTGGGGGGGCCCTACGAGCAGTACTTC
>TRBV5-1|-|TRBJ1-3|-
CASSLEGGGNTIYF
TGCGCCAGCAGCCTGGAGGGGGGTGGAAACACCATATATTTT
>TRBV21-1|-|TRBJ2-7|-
CASSNRTDTPYCEQYF
TGTGCCAGCAGCAACCGGACAGACACACCCTACTGCGAGCAGTACTTC
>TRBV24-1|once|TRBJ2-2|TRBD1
CATSGSLSQDRGFEVLRTGELFF
TGTGCCACCAGTGGTTCTCTCTCCCAGGACAGGGGATTTGAAGTGCTTCGCACCGGGGAGCTGTTTTTT
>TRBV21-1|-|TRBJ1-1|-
CASSQGQGAAEAFF
TGTGCCAGCAGCCAGGGACAGGGGGCCGCTGAAGCTTTCTTT
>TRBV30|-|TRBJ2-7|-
CAWSVAGAIYEQYF
TGTGCCTGGAGTGTCGCGGGTGCGATCTACGAGCAGTACTTC
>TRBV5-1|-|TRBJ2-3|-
CASSLPSDTQYF
TGCGCCAGCAGCCTGCCCTCCGATACGCAGTATTTT
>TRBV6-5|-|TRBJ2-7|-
CASSRLRGEQYF
TGTGCCAGCAGTCGACTTCGGGGCGAGCAGTACTTC
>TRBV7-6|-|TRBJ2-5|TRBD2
CASSPRGSGYQETQYF
TGTGCCAGCAGCCCTCGGGGTAGCGGGTACCAAGAGACCCAGTACTTC
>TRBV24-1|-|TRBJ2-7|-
CATSGDRDRLGGQYF
TGTGCCACCAGTGGCGACCGGGACCGGCTAGGAGGGCAGTACTTC
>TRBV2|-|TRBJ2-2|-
CASTREGGPGTGELFF
TGTGCCAGCACCCGAGAGGGGGGACCGGGCACCGGGGAGCTGTTTTTT
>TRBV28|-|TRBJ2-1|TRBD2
CASSPRAAGTYNEQFF
TGTGCCAGCAGTCCACGGGCAGCGGGGACGTACAATGAGCAGTTCTTC
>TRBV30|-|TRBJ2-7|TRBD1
CAWDPTGIPGQYF
TGTGCCTGGGATCCGACAGGGATTCCGGGGCAGTACTTC
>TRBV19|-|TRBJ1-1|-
CASSPWDTEAFF
TGTGCCAGTAGCCCTTGGGACACTGAAGCTTTCTTT
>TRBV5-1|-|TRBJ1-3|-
CASSPGRGNTIYF
TGCGCCAGCAGCCCGGGCCGTGGAAACACCATATATTTT
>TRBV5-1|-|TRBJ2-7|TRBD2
CASSLGGSSGEQYF
TGCGCCAGCAGCTTGGGCGGGAGTTCGGGCGAGCAGTACTTC
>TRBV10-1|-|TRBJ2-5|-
CASSESRQGTQYF
TGCGCCAGCAGTGAGTCGCGCCAAGGGACCCAGTACTTC
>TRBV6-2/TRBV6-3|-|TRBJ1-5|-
CASSGDDRRYSNQPQHF
TGTGCCAGCAGTGGGGACGACAGGAGATATAGCAATCAGCCCCAGCATTTT
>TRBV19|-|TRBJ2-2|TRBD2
CASSIAWTSGRPGELFF
TGTGCCAGTAGTATAGCCTGGACTAGCGGGAGACCTGGGGAGCTGTTTTTT
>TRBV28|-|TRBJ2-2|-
CASSRQKGPGELFF
TGTGCCAGCAGTCGGCAAAAGGGGCCAGGGGAGCTGTTTTTT
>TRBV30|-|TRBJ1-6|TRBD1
CAWSFGGQALTPLHF
TGTGCCTGGAGTTTCGGCGGACAGGCCCTTACACCCCTCCACTTT
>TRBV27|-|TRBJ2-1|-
CASSLAGWQEQFF
TGTGCCAGCAGTTTAGCAGGGTGGCAGGAGCAGTTCTTC
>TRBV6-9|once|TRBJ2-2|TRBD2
CASRGLAGELGELFF
TGTGCCAGCAGAGGACTAGCGGGGGAGCTCGGGGAGCTGTTTTTT
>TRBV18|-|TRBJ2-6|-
CASSPGPGTGANVLTF
TGTGCCAGCTCACCAGGGCCAGGAACCGGGGCCAACGTCCTGACTTTC
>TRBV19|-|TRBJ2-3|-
CASSLRGGGAGRTDTQYF
TGTGCCAGTAGTCTCCGGGGCGGGGGCGCCGGTAGGACAGATACGCAGTATTTT
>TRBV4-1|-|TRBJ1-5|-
CASSPRLTQDNQPQHF
TGCGCCAGCAGCCCCCGGCTCACACAGGACAATCAGCCCCAGCATTTT
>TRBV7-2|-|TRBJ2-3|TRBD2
CASRGSGAPGDTQYF
TGTGCCAGCAGGGGTAGCGGGGCCCCCGGGGATACGCAGTATTTT
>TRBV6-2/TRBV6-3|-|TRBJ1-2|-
CASSQAGFNYGYTF
TGTGCCAGCAGCCAGGCGGGCTTTAACTATGGCTACACCTTC
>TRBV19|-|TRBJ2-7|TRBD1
CASSSRTGGVTYEQYF
TGTGCCAGTAGTTCGAGGACAGGGGGTGTTACCTACGAGCAGTACTTC
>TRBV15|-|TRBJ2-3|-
CATSTSTDTQYF
TGTGCCACCAGCACTAGCACAGATACGCAGTATTTT